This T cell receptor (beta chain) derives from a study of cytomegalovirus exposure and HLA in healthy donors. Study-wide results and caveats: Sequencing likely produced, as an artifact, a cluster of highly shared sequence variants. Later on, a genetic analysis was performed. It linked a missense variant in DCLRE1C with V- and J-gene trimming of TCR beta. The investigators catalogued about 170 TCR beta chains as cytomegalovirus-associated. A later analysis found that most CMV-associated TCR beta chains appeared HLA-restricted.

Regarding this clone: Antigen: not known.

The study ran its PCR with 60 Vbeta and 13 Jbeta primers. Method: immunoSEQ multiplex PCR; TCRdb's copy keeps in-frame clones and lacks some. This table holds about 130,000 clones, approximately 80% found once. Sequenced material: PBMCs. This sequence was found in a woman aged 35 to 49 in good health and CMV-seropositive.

The CDR3 region has the DNA TGTGCCAGCACGGGACTAGCGGGAGGGGGGCTTCTCAATGAGCAGTTCTTC. It specifies CASTGLAGGGLLNEQFF. The genes are TRBV27 and TRBJ2-1, with TRBD2 identical over 16 bases. The CDR3 loop spans 17 amino acids. CDR1 MNHEY and CDR2 SMNVEV come from the germline V gene (reference sequence). Trimming at V came to 7 bases and at J to 6 bases, leaving 9 bases not matched to a gene.